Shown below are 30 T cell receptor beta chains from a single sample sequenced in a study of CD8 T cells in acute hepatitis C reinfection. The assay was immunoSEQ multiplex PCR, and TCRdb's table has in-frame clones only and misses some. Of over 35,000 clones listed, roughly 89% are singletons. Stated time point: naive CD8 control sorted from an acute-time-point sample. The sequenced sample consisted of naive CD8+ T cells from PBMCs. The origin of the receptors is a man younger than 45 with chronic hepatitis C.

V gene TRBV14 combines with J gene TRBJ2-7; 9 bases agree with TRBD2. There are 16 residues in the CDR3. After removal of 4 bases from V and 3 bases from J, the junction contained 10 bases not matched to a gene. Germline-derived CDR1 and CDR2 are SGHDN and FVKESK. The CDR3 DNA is TGTGCCAGCAGCCCTCTTTTCGCGGGAGGGGTCTACGAGCAGTACTTC. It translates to CASSPLFAGGVYEQYF.

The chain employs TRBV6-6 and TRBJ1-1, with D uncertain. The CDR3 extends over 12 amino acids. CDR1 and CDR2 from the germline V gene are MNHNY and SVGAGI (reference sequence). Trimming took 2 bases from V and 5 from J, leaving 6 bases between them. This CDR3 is CASSYMWTEAFF. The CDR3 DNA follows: TGTGCCAGCAGTTACATGTGGACTGAAGCTTTCTTT.

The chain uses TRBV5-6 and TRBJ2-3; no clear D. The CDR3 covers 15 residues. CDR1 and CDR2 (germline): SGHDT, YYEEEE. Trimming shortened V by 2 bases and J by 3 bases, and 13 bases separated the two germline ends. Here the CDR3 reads CASSLGYRGTDTQYF. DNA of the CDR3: TGTGCCAGCAGCTTAGGCTACAGAGGTACAGATACGCAGTATTTT.

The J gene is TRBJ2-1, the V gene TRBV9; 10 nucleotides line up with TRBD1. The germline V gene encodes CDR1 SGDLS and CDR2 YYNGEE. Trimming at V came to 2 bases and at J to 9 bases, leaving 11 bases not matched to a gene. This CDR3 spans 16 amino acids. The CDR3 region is CASSVADRGGMGEQFF. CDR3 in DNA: TGTGCCAGCAGCGTGGCGGACAGGGGGGGTATGGGTGAGCAGTTCTTC. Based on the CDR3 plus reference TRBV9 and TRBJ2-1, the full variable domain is DSGVTQTPKHLITATGQRVTLRCSPRSGDLSVYWYQQSLDQGLQFLIQYYNGEERAKGNILERFSAQQFPDLHSELNLSSLELGDSALYFCASSVADRGGMGEQFFGPGTRLTVL.

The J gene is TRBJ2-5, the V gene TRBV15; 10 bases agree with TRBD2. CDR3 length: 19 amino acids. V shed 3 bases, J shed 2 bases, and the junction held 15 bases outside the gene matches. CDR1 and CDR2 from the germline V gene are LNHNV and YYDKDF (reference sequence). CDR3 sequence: CATSSPSGGLTLPQETQYF. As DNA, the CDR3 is TGTGCCACCAGCAGCCCTAGCGGGGGTTTGACGTTACCTCAAGAGACCCAGTACTTC. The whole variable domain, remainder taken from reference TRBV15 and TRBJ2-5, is DAMVIQNPRYQVTQFGKPVTLSCSQTLNHNVMYWYQQKSSQAPKLLFHYYDKDFNNEADTPDNFQSRRPNTSFCFLDIRSPGLGDTAMYLCATSSPSGGLTLPQETQYFGPGTRLLVL.

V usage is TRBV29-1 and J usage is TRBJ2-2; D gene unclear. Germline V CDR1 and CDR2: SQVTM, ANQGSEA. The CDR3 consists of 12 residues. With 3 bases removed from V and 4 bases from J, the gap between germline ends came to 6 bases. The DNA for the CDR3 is TGCAGCGTTGAGGGCGGCACCGGGGAGCTGTTTTTT. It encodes CSVEGGTGELFF.

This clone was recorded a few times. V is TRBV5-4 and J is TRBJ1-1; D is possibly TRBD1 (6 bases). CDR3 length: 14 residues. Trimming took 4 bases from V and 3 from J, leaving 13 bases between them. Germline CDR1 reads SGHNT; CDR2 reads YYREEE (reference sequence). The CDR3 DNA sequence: TGTGCCAGCAGCACGGAGGGGGTTTACACTGAAGCTTTCTTT. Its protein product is CASSTEGVYTEAFF.

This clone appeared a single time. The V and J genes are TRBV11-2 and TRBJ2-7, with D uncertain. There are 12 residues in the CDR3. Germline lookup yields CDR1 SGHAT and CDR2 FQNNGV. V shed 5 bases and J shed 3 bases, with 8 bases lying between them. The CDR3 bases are TGTGCCAGCAGCCCCACGGACTACGAGCAGTACTTC. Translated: CASSPTDYEQYF. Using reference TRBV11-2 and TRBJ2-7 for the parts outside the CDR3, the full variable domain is EAGVAQSPRYKIIEKRQSVAFWCNPISGHATLYWYQQILGQGPKLLIQFQNNGVVDDSQLPKDRFSAERLKGVDSTLKIQPAKLEDSAVYLCASSPTDYEQYFGPGTRLTVT.

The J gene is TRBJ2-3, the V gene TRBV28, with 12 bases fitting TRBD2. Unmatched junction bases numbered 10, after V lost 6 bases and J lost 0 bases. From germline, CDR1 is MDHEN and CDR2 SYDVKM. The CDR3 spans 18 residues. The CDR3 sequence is CASSSTWTSGESTDTQYF. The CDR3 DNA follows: TGTGCCAGCAGCTCCACATGGACTAGCGGGGAGAGCACAGATACGCAGTATTTT.

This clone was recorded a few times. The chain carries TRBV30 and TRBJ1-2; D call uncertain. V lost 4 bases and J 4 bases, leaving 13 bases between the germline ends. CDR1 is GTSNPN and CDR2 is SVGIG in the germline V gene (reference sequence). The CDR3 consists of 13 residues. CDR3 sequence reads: CAWNRVGTYGYTF. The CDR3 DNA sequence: TGTGCCTGGAATAGGGTGGGAACCTATGGCTACACCTTC.

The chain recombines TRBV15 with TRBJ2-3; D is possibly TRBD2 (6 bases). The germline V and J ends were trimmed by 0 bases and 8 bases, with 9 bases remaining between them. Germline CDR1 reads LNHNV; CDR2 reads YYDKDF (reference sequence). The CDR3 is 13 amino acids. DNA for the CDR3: TGTGCCACCAGCAGAGATTTCGGGGGTACGCAGTATTTT. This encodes CATSRDFGGTQYF.

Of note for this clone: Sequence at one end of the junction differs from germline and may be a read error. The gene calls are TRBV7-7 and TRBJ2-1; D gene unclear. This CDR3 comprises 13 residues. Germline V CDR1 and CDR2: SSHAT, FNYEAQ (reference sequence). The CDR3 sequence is CASSFGYYNEQFF. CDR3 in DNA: TGTGCTAGCAGCTTTGGCTACTACAATGAGCAGTTCTTC.

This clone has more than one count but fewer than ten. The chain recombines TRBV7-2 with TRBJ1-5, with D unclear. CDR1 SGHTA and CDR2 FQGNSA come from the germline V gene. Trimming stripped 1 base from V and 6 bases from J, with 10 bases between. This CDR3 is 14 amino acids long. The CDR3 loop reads CASSLVGVGQPQHF. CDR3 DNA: TGTGCCAGCAGCTTAGTTGGGGTTGGTCAGCCCCAGCATTTT.

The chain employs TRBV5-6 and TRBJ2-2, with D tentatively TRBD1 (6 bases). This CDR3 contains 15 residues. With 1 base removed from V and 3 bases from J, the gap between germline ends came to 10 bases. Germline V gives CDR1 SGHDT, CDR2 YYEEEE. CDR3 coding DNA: TGTGCCAGCAGCTTGTACCACAGGGACACCGGGGAGCTGTTTTTT. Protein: CASSLYHRDTGELFF.

For the CDR3, the DNA is TGCGCCAGCAGCCAAGAACCGGGGGGTCGAACTGAAGCTTTCTTT. Translation: CASSQEPGGRTEAFF. The chain joins TRBV4-1 to TRBJ1-1, with a tentative D call TRBD1 (5 bases). The CDR3 spans 15 residues. Germline CDR1 and CDR2: MGHRA and YSYEKL. Trimming took off 0 bases at V and 5 bases at J, with 13 bases between the two ends.

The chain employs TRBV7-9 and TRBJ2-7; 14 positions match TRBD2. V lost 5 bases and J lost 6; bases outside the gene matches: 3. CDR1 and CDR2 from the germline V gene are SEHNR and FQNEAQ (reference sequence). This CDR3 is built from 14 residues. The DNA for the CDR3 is TGTGCCAGCAGCCCCGGGACTAGCGGGAGCGAGCAGTACTTC. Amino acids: CASSPGTSGSEQYF.

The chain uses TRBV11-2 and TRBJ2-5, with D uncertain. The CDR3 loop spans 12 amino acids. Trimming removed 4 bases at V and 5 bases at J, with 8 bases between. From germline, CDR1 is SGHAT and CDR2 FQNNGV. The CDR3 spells CASSSNGETQYF. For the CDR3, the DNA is TGTGCCAGCAGCTCTAATGGGGAGACCCAGTACTTC.

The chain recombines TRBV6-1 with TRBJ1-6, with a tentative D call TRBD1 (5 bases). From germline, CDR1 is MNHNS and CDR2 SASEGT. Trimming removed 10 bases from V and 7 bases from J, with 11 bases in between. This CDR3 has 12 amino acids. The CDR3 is CATRDQNSPLHF. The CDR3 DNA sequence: TGTGCCACCCGGGACCAAAATTCACCCCTCCACTTT.

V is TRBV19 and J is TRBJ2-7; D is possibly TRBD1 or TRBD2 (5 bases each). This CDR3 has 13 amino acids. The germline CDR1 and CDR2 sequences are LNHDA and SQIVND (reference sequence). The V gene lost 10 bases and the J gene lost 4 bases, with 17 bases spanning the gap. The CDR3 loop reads CATWDGLMYEQYF. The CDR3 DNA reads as TGTGCCACTTGGGACGGGCTAATGTACGAGCAGTACTTC.

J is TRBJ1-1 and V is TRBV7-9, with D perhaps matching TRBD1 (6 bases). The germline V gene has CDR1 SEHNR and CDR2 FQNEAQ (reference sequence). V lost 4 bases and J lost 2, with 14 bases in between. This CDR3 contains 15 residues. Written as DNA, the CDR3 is TGTGCCAGCAGCTCACACCAGGGGCCTAACACTGAAGCTTTCTTT. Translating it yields CASSSHQGPNTEAFF. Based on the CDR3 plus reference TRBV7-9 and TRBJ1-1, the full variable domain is DTGVSQNPRHKITKRGQNVTFRCDPISEHNRLYWYRQTLGQGPEFLTYFQNEAQLEKSRLLSDRFSAERPKGSFSTLEIQRTEQGDSAMYLCASSSHQGPNTEAFFGQGTRLTVV.

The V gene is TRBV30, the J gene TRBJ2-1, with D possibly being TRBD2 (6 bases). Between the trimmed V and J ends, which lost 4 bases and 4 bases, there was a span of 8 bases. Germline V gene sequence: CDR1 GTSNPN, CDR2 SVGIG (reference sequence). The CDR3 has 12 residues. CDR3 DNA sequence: TGTGCCTGGAACGGGGGTTACAATGAGCAGTTCTTC. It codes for CAWNGGYNEQFF.

Written as DNA, the CDR3 is TGTGCCAGCAGCCCGAACGGTCTCCACGAGCAGTACTTC. Its protein product is CASSPNGLHEQYF. This chain uses TRBV13 with TRBJ2-5; D unclear. Near its end, the DNA agrees better with TRBJ2-7, so the J call may be wrong. Germline CDR1 is PRHDT and CDR2 is FYEKMQ (reference sequence). CDR3 length: 13 amino acids.

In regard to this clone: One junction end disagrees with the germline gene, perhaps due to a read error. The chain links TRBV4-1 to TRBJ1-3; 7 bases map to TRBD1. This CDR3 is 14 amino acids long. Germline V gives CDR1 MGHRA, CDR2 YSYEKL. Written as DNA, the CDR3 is TGCGCCAGCAGCCGGGGACAGTCTGGAAACACCATATATTTC. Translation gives CASSRGQSGNTIYF.

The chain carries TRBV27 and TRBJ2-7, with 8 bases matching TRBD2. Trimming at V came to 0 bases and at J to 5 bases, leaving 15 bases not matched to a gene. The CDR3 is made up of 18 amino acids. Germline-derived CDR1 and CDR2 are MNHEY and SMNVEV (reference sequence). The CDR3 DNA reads TGTGCCAGCAGTTTATCGATCCCGCAGGGGCGGGAGGAAGACGAGCAGTACTTC. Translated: CASSLSIPQGREEDEQYF.

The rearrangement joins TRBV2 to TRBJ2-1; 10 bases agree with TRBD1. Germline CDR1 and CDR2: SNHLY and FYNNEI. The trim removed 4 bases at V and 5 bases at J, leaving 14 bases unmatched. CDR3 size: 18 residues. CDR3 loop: CASSARTGGPTSDNEQFF. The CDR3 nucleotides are TGTGCCAGCAGTGCCCGGACAGGGGGGCCCACATCTGACAATGAGCAGTTCTTC.

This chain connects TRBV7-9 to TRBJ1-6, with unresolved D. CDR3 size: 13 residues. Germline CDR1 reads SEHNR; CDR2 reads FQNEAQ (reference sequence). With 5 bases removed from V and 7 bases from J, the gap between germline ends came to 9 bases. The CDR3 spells CASSLDPNSPLHF. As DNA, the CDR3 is TGTGCCAGCAGCCTAGATCCGAATTCACCCCTCCACTTT.

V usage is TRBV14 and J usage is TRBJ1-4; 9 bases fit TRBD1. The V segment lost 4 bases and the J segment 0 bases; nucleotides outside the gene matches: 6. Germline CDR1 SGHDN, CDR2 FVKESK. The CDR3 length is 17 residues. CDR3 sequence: CASSRPGQGATNEKLFF. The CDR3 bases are TGTGCCAGCAGCCGACCGGGACAGGGTGCAACTAATGAAAAACTGTTTTTT.

The CDR3 nucleotides read TGTGCCAGTAGTTCGCCGACAGACCAAAAACTGTTTTTT. It specifies CASSSPTDQKLFF. V and J are TRBV19 and TRBJ1-4; weak D call: TRBD1 (5 bases). Germline V gives CDR1 LNHDA, CDR2 SQIVND (reference sequence). The ends were cut back, 5 bases at V and 9 bases at J, with 13 bases in the middle. The CDR3 loop spans 13 amino acids.

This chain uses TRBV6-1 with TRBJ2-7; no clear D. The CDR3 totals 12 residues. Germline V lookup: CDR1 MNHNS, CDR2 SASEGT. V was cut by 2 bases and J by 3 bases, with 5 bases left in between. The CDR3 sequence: CASSEFGYEQYF. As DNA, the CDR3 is TGTGCCAGCAGTGAATTTGGCTACGAGCAGTACTTC.

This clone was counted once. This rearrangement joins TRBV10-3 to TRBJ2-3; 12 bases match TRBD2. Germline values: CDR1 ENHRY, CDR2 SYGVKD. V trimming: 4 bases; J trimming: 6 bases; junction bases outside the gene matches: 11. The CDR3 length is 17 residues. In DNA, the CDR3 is TGTGCCATCAGTGCCCAAACCATACTAGCGGGAGGCGATACGCAGTATTTT. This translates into CAISAQTILAGGDTQYF.